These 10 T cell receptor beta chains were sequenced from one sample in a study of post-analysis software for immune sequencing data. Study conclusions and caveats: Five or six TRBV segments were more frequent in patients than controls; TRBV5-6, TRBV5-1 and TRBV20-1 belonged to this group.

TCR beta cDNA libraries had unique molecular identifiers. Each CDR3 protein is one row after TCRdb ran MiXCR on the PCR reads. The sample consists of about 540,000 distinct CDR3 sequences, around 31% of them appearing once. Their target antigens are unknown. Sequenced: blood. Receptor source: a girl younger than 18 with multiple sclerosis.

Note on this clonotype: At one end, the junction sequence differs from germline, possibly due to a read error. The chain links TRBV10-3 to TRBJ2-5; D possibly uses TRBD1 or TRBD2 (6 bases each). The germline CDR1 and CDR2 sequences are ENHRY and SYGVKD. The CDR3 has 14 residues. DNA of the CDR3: TGTGCCATCAGGGAGTCGGGGGCGCAAGAGACCCAGTACTTC. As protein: CAIRESGAQETQYF.

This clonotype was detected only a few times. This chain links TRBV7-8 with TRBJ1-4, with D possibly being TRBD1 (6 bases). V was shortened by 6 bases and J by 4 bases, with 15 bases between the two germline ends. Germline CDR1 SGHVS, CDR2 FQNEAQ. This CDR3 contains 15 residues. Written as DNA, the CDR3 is TGTGCCAGCAGGGAAAGGAGGGGGGATAATGAAAAACTGTTTTTT. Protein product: CASRERRGDNEKLFF.

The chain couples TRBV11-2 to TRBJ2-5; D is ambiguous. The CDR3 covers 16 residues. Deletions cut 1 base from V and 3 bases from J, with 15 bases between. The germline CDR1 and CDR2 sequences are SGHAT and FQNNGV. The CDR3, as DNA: TGTGCCAGCAGCTTAGCCTCCGGGTCCCAGGAAGAGACCCAGTACTTC. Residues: CASSLASGSQEETQYF. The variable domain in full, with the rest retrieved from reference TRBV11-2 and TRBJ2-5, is EAGVAQSPRYKIIEKRQSVAFWCNPISGHATLYWYQQILGQGPKLLIQFQNNGVVDDSQLPKDRFSAERLKGVDSTLKIQPAKLEDSAVYLCASSLASGSQEETQYFGPGTRLLVL.

The CDR3 DNA sequence: TGTGCCATCGTTGCGGGGGACGGAGATACGCAGTATTTT. This translates into CAIVAGDGDTQYF. The chain uses TRBV10-3 and TRBJ2-3, with TRBD2 matching over 7 bases. V lost 8 bases to trimming and J lost 5 bases; unmatched junction nucleotides: 7. This CDR3 region has 13 residues. Looked up from germline, CDR1 is ENHRY and CDR2 is SYGVKD.

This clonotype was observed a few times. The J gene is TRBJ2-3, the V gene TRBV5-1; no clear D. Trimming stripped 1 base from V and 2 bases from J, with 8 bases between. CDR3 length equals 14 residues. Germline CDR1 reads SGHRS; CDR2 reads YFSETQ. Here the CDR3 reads CASSLSKITDTQYF. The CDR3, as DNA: TGCGCCAGCAGCTTGTCCAAAATCACAGATACGCAGTATTTT.

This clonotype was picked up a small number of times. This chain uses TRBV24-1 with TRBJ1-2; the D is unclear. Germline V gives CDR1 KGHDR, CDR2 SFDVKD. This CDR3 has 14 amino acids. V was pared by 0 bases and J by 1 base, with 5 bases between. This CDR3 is CATSDLQVNYGYTF. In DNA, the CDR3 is TGTGCCACCAGTGATTTGCAGGTTAACTATGGCTACACCTTC.

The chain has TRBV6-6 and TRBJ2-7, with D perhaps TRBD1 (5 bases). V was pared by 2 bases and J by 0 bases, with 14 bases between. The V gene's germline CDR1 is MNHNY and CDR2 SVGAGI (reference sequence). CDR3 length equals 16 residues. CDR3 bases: TGTGCCAGCAGTTACGAAGACAGAACTTACTCCTACGAGCAGTACTTC. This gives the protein CASSYEDRTYSYEQYF.

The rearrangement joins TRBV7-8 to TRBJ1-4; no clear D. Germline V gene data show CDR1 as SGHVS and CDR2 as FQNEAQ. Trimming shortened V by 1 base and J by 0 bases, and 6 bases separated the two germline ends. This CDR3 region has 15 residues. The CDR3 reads CASSLGDTTNEKLFF. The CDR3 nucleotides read TGTGCCAGCAGCTTAGGAGACACAACTAATGAAAAACTGTTTTTT.

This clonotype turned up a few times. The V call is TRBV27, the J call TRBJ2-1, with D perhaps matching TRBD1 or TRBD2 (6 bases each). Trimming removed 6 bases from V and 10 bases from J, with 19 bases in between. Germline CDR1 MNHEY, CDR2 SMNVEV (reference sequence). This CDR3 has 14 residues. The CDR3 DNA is TGTGCCAGCAGCCTCGATCCCGGGGGCTACGAGCAGTTCTTC. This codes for CASSLDPGGYEQFF.

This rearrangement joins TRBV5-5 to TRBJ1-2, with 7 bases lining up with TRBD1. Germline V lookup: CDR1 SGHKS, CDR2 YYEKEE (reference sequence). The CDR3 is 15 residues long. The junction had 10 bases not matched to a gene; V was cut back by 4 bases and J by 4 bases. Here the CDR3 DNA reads TGTGCCAGCAGCATTTCCGGAGACAGGGTCTATGGCTACACCTTC. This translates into CASSISGDRVYGYTF. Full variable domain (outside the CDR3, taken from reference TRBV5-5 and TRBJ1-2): DAGVTQSPTHLIKTRGQQVTLRCSPISGHKSVSWYQQVLGQGPQFIFQYYEKEERGRGNFPDRFSARQFPNYSSELNVNALLLGDSALYLCASSISGDRVYGYTFGSGTRLTVV.